This T cell receptor beta chain was sequenced in a study of molecular identifiers for immune sequencing clone quantification. CDR1 and CDR2 from the germline V gene are SEHNR and FQNEAQ (reference sequence). This CDR3 region has 15 residues. The V end was cut by 6 bases, the J end by 2 bases, with 15 bases between. This clonotype was seen ten or more times. MiXCR, run by TCRdb on the PCR reads, gives a single entry per CDR3 protein. The sample lists about 320,000 distinct CDR3 sequences, roughly a quarter seen once, with 0.7% to 0.95% in the top ten. Sequencing was performed on naive CD8+ T cells from blood, with Jurkat cell RNA spiked in. Noted subset: FACS-sorted CD8+CD4-CCR7+CD45RA+ naive T cells. The TCR originated in a human donor in good health. Some libraries in this study had Jurkat cell RNA spiked in. The V gene is TRBV7-9, the J gene TRBJ2-3; perhaps TRBD1 as D (5 bases). In nucleotides, the CDR3 is TGTGCCAGCAGACTCCATACAGGAAACACAGATACGCAGTATTTT. Its protein is CASRLHTGNTDTQYF.